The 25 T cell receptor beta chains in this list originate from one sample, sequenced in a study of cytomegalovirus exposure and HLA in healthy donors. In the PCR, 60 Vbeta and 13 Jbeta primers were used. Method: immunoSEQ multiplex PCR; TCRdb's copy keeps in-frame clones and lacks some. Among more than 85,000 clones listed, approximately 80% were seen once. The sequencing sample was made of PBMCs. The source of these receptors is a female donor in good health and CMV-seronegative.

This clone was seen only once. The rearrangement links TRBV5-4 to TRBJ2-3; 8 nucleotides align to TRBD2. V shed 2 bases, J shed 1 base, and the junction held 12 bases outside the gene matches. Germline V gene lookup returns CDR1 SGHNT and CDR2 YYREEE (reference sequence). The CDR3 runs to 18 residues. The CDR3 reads CASSLGPGTSGRTDTQYF. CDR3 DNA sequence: TGTGCCAGCAGCTTAGGTCCTGGAACTAGCGGACGCACAGATACGCAGTATTTT.

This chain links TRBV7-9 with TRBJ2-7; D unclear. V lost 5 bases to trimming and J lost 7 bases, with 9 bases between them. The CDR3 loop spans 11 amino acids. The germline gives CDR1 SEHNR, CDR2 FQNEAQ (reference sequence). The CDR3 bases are TGTGCCAGCAGCAGCCACGAGGAGCAGTACTTC. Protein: CASSSHEEQYF.

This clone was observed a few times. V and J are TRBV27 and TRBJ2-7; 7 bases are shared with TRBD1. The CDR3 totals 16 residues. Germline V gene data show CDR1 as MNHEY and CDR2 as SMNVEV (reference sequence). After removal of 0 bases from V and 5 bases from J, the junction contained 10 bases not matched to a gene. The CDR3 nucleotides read TGTGCCAGCAGTTTATCAGTTGGACAGGCCTTCCACGAGCAGTACTTC. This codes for CASSLSVGQAFHEQYF.

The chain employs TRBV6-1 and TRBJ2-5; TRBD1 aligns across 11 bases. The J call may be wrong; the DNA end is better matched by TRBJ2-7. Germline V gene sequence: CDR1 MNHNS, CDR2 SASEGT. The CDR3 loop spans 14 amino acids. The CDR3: CASSPRTGGNEQYF. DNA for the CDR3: TGTGCCAGCAGCCCCCGGACAGGGGGCAACGAGCAGTACTTC.

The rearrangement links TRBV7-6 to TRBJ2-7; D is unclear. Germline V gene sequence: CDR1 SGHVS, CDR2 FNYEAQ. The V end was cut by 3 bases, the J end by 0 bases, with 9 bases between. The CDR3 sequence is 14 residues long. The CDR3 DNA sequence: TGTGCCAGCAGCTTCGAAGAGAGCTCCTACGAGCAGTACTTC. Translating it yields CASSFEESSYEQYF.

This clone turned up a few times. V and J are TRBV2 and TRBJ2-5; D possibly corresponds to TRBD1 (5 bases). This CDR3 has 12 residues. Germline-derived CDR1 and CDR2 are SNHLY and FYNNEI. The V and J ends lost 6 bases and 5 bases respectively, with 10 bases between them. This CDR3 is CASSANRETQYF. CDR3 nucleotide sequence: TGTGCCAGCAGCGCCAACAGGGAGACCCAGTACTTC.

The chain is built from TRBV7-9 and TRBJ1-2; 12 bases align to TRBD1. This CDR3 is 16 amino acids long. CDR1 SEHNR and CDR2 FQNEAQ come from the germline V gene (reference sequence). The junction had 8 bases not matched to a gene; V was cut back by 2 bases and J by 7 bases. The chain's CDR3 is CASSLIQGQGASGYTF. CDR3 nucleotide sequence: TGTGCCAGCAGCTTAATACAGGGACAGGGGGCGAGTGGCTACACCTTC.

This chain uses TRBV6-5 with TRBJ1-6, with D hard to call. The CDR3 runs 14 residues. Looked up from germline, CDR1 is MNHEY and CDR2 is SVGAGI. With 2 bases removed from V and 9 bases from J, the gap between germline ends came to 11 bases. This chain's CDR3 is CASSYVSPGSPLHF. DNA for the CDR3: TGTGCCAGCAGTTACGTGAGTCCTGGTTCACCCCTCCACTTT.

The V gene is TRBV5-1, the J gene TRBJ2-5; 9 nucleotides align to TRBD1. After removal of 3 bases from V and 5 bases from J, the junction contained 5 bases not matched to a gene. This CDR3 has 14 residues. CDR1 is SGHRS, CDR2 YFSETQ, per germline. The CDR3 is CASSSGQGKETQYF. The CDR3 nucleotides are TGCGCCAGCAGCTCGGGACAGGGAAAGGAGACCCAGTACTTC.

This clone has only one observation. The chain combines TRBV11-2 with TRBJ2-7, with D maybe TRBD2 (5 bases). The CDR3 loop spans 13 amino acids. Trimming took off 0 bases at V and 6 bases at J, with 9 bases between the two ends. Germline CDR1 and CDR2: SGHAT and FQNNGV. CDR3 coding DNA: TGTGCCAGCAGCTTAGATATCGCGGGCGAGCAGTACTTC. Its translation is CASSLDIAGEQYF. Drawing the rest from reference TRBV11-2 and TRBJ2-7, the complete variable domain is EAGVAQSPRYKIIEKRQSVAFWCNPISGHATLYWYQQILGQGPKLLIQFQNNGVVDDSQLPKDRFSAERLKGVDSTLKIQPAKLEDSAVYLCASSLDIAGEQYFGPGTRLTVT.

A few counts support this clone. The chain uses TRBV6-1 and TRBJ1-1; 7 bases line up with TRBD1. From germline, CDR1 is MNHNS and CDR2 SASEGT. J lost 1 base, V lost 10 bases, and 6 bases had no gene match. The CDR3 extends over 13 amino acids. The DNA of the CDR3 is TGTGCCACCGTTAGACAGGGGAACACTGAAGCTTTCTTT. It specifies CATVRQGNTEAFF.

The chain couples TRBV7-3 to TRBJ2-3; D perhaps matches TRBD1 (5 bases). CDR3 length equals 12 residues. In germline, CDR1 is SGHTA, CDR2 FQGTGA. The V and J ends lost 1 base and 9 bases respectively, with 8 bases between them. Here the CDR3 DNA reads TGTGCCAGCAGCTTAAGTGACAGAACGCAGTATTTT. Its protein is CASSLSDRTQYF.

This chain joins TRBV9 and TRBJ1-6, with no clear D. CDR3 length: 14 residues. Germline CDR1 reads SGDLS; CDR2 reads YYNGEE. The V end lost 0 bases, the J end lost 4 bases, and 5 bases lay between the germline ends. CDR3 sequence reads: CASSVGGYNSPLHF. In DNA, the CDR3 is TGTGCCAGCAGCGTAGGCGGATATAATTCACCCCTCCACTTT.

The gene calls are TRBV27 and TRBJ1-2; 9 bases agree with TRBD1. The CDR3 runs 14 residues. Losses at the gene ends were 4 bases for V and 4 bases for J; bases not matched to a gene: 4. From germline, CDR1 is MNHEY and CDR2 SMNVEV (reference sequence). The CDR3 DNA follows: TGTGCCAGCAGTTCACAGGGGGCTTTCTATGGCTACACCTTC. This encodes CASSSQGAFYGYTF.

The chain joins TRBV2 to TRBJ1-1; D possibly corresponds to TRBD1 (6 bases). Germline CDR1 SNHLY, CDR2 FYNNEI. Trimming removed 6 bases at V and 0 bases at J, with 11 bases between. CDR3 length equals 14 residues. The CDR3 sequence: CASRKQGVNTEAFF. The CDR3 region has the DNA TGTGCCAGCAGGAAACAGGGAGTGAACACTGAAGCTTTCTTT.

The CDR3 sequence is CSAGQNYEQYF. CDR3 in DNA: TGCAGTGCTGGACAGAACTACGAGCAGTACTTC. The chain recombines TRBV20-1 with TRBJ2-5, with D possibly TRBD1 on 6 matching bases. The J call is in doubt because the DNA end fits TRBJ2-7 better. This CDR3 has 11 amino acids. Germline V CDR1 and CDR2: DFQATT, SNEGSKA (reference sequence).

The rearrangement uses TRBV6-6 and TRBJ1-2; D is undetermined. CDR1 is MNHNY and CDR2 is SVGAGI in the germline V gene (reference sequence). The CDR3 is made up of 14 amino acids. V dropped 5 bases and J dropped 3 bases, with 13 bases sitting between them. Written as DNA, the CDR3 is TGTGCCAGCAGTCTCGGAGCCAACTACTATGGCTACACCTTC. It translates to CASSLGANYYGYTF.

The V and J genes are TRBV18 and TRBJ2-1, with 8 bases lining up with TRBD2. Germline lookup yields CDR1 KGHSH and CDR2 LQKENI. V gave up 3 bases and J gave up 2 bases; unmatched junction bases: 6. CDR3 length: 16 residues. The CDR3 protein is CASSPPKLAAYNEQFF. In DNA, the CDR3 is TGTGCCAGCTCACCGCCAAAACTAGCGGCCTACAATGAGCAGTTCTTC.

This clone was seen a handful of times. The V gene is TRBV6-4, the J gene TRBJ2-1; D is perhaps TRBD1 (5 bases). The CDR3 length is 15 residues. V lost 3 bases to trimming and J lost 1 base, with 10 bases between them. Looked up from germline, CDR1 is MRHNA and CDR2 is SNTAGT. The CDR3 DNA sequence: TGTGCCAGCAGTGAGGGGTCAGGGTCCTACAATGAGCAGTTCTTC. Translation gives CASSEGSGSYNEQFF.

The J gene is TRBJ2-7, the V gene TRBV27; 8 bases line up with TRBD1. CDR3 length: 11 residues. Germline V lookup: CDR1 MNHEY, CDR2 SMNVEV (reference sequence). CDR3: CATGQVYEQYF. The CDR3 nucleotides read TGTGCGACGGGACAGGTTTACGAGCAGTACTTC.

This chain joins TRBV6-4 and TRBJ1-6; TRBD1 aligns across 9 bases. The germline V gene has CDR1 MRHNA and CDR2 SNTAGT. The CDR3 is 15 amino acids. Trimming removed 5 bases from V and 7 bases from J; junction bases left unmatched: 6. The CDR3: CASSRTGDENSPLHF. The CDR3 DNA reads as TGTGCCAGCAGTAGGACAGGGGATGAGAATTCACCCCTCCACTTT.

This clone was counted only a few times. CDR3 loop: CASSSTGFSVTGELFF. CDR3 in DNA: TGTGCCAGCAGCTCGACAGGGTTTTCTGTCACCGGGGAGCTGTTTTTT. This chain uses TRBV7-3 with TRBJ2-2, with 7 bases that match TRBD1. This CDR3 has 16 amino acids. Trimming took 4 bases from V and 4 from J; bases not matched to a gene: 9. Germline V gene data show CDR1 as SGHTA and CDR2 as FQGTGA.

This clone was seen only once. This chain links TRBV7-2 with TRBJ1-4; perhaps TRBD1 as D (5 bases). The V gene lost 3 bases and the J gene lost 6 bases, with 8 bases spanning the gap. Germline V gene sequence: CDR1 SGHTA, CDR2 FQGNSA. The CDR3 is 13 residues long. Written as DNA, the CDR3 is TGTGCCAGCAGCTTTGGGGCAGATGAAAAACTGTTTTTT. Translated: CASSFGADEKLFF.

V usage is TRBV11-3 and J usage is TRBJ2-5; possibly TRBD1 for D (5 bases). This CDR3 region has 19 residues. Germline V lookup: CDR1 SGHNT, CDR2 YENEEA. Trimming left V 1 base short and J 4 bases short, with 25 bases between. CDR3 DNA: TGTGCCAGCAGCTTAGGGTTCTATCGATCCGAGACAGAAGCAGAGACCCAGTACTTC. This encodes CASSLGFYRSETEAETQYF.

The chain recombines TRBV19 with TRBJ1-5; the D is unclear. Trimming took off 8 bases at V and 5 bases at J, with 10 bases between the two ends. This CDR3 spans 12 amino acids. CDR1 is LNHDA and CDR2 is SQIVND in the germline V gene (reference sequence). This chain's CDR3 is CASSGSDQPQHF. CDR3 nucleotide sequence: TGTGCCAGTTCGGGGTCAGATCAGCCCCAGCATTTT.